One sample yielded the 24 T cell receptor beta chains listed below, sequenced in a study of control samples from healthy donors and cancer patients. Repertoires were generated with immunoSEQ multiplex PCR, while TCRdb's copy carries only in-frame clones and drops some. The sample comprises tens of thousands of clones, just over 90% of which are singletons, and around 1.4% rests with the top ten. The specimen was blood. The receptors originated from a woman under 40 in good health.

The chain uses TRBV6-2 or TRBV6-3 and TRBJ1-3; maybe TRBD1 (6 bases). Germline V CDR1 and CDR2: MNHEY, SVGEGT. V lost 5 bases and J lost 0, with 14 bases in between. The CDR3 is 16 residues long. The chain's CDR3 is CASSTTDRISGNTIYF. CDR3 in DNA: TGTGCCAGCAGTACTACGGACAGAATCTCTGGAAACACCATATATTTT.

CDR3 nucleotide sequence: TGTGCCAGTAGTATAGTGCGGGGACACCTCTACGAGCAGTACTTC. This codes for CASSIVRGHLYEQYF. This sequence joins TRBV19 and TRBJ2-7, with D perhaps assigned TRBD1 or TRBD2 (6 bases each). Germline V gene lookup returns CDR1 LNHDA and CDR2 SQIVND (reference sequence). Deletions cut 1 base from V and 3 bases from J, with 13 bases between. The CDR3 spans 15 residues.

This clone was seen a few times. The chain combines TRBV3-1 (or the pseudogene TRBV3-2) with TRBJ2-2; D is unclear. The length of the CDR3 is 13 residues. V lost 1 base, J lost 6 bases, and 6 bases lay in between. Looked up from germline, CDR1 is LGHDT and CDR2 is YNNKEL (reference sequence). CDR3 residues: CASSQGRAGELFF. DNA for the CDR3: TGTGCCAGCAGCCAAGGGAGAGCCGGGGAGCTGTTTTTT.

The V call is TRBV28, the J call TRBJ1-2; D not certain. The V end was cut by 6 bases, the J end by 1 base, with 9 bases between. Germline V CDR1 and CDR2: MDHEN, SYDVKM. CDR3 length: 13 amino acids. CDR3 protein: CASSTDFNYGYTF. CDR3 DNA: TGTGCCAGCAGCACGGACTTTAACTATGGCTACACCTTC.

The sample holds one count of this clone. The genes are TRBV7-9 and TRBJ2-7; the match to TRBD2 covers 13 bases. The CDR3 is made up of 15 amino acids. J gave up 6 bases and V 5 bases, and 7 bases lay outside the gene matches. The germline gives CDR1 SEHNR, CDR2 FQNEAQ (reference sequence). The CDR3 DNA reads TGTGCCAGCAGCACCAAAGGACTAGCGGGAGCCGAGCAGTACTTC. It yields the protein CASSTKGLAGAEQYF.

The chain joins TRBV28 to TRBJ1-5; TRBD1 agrees at 7 bases. Germline CDR1 is MDHEN and CDR2 is SYDVKM. This CDR3 is 16 amino acids long. V dropped 4 bases and J dropped 1; count of bases not matched to a gene: 7. CDR3 residues: CASSSTGAGSNQPQHF. CDR3 nucleotide sequence: TGTGCCAGCAGTTCAACAGGGGCGGGGAGCAATCAGCCCCAGCATTTT.

The rearrangement links TRBV7-9 to TRBJ2-1; a possible D gene is TRBD1 (6 bases). V was pared by 4 bases and J by 10 bases, with 20 bases between. There are 15 residues in the CDR3. The V gene's germline CDR1 is SEHNR and CDR2 FQNEAQ (reference sequence). CDR3 in amino acids: CASSSHRLLRGEQFF. Written as DNA, the CDR3 is TGTGCCAGCAGCTCGCATAGACTACTGAGGGGGGAGCAGTTCTTC.

In this sample, this clone turned up once. CDR3 sequence (DNA): TGTGCCAGCAGTCGTATACTCCAAGAGACCCAGTACTTC. Protein: CASSRILQETQYF. The genes are TRBV7-9 and TRBJ2-5; D is uncertain. Germline V gene sequence: CDR1 SEHNR, CDR2 FQNEAQ (reference sequence). The V gene lost 6 bases and the J gene lost 1 base, with 9 bases spanning the gap. The CDR3 length is 13 residues.

Only a few counts were recorded for this clone. The genes are TRBV15 and TRBJ1-5; no clear D gene. The CDR3 totals 15 residues. Trimming left V 0 bases short and J 7 bases short, with 13 bases between. Germline loops: CDR1 LNHNV, CDR2 YYDKDF (reference sequence). CDR3: CATSRDVGLGQPQHF. The CDR3 DNA follows: TGTGCCACCAGCAGAGATGTCGGATTGGGGCAGCCCCAGCATTTT.

This chain connects TRBV28 to TRBJ1-5, with no clear D. The CDR3 sequence is 16 residues long. CDR1 is MDHEN and CDR2 is SYDVKM in the germline V gene. Deletions cut 6 bases from V and 0 bases from J, with 15 bases between. CDR3 bases: TGTGCCAGCAGAAACATTTGGAAGAATAGCAATCAGCCCCAGCATTTT. Its translation is CASRNIWKNSNQPQHF.

This clone was observed once. The chain combines TRBV5-6 with TRBJ2-7; D possibly corresponds to TRBD2 (5 bases). The CDR3 extends over 12 amino acids. Germline loops: CDR1 SGHDT, CDR2 YYEEEE. Trimming pared 0 bases from V and 6 bases from J, leaving 7 bases between. CDR3 loop: CASSLAGSEQYF. The CDR3 DNA reads as TGTGCCAGCAGCTTGGCGGGGAGCGAGCAGTACTTC. Drawing the rest from reference TRBV5-6 and TRBJ2-7, the complete variable domain is DAGVTQSPTHLIKTRGQQVTLRCSPKSGHDTVSWYQQALGQGPQFIFQYYEEEERQRGNFPDRFSGHQFPNYSSELNVNALLLGDSALYLCASSLAGSEQYFGPGTRLTVT.

The chain links TRBV29-1 to TRBJ1-2, with D maybe TRBD1 (5 bases). This CDR3 is built from 12 residues. V was trimmed by 4 bases and J by 6 bases, leaving 12 bases between them. In germline, CDR1 is SQVTM, CDR2 ANQGSEA. The CDR3 DNA reads TGCAGCGTTGCCAGGGCAAGCCATGGCTACACCTTC. Translated: CSVARASHGYTF.

This clone occurred a few times. The sample contains more than one DNA sequence encoding this CDR3. The chain carries TRBV3-1 (or the pseudogene TRBV3-2) and TRBJ1-1; D remains unclear. The CDR3 extends over 13 amino acids. The V end lost 0 bases, the J end lost 4 bases, and 6 bases lay between the germline ends. Germline V gives CDR1 LGHDT, CDR2 YNNKEL (reference sequence). The CDR3 sequence: CASSQDRGTEAFF. DNA of the CDR3: TGTGCCAGCAGCCAAGATCGCGGCACTGAAGCTTTCTTT.

The J gene is TRBJ1-4, the V gene TRBV23-1; TRBD1 agrees at 7 bases. TRBV23-1 falls under the ORF class, with uncertain function. The length of the CDR3 is 15 residues. The J segment lost 6 bases and the V segment lost 2 bases, leaving 6 bases of the junction unmatched. The CDR3: CASSQRDREDEKLFF. The DNA for the CDR3 is TGCGCCAGCAGTCAACGTGACAGGGAGGATGAAAAACTGTTTTTT.

This clone turned up a few times. The chain is built from TRBV5-1 and TRBJ2-1; 14 bases align to TRBD2. The CDR3 spans 16 residues. Germline V gives CDR1 SGHRS, CDR2 YFSETQ. V gave up 4 bases and J gave up 9 bases; unmatched junction bases: 9. The CDR3 nucleotides read TGCGCCAGCAGCATAGGGACTAGCGGGAGCATAGGTGAGCAGTTCTTC. Its protein is CASSIGTSGSIGEQFF.

V and J are TRBV2 and TRBJ1-6, with 12 bases fitting TRBD1. CDR1 is SNHLY and CDR2 is FYNNEI in the germline V gene. V lost 6 bases and J lost 0; bases outside the gene matches: 9. The CDR3 runs 19 residues. CDR3 nucleotide sequence: TGTGCCAGCAGCTCCGGGACAGGGGGCTGGAGCTCCTATAATTCACCCCTCCACTTT. Encoded protein: CASSSGTGGWSSYNSPLHF.

This chain joins TRBV2 and TRBJ2-1; the D gene is possibly TRBD2 (7 bases). In germline, CDR1 is SNHLY, CDR2 FYNNEI. V was clipped by 6 bases and J by 6 bases, with 18 bases between them. This CDR3 contains 15 residues. The CDR3 bases are TGTGCCAGCAGCATGGGGGGCGGGGGTATCAATGAGCAGTTCTTC. This encodes CASSMGGGGINEQFF.

V gene TRBV28 combines with J gene TRBJ1-5; D is uncertain. Germline lookup yields CDR1 MDHEN and CDR2 SYDVKM. The V end was cut by 2 bases, the J end by 9 bases, with 5 bases between. This CDR3 contains 11 residues. CDR3 sequence reads: CASSLNGPQHF. As DNA, the CDR3 is TGTGCCAGCAGTTTAAACGGGCCCCAGCATTTT.

V usage is TRBV28 and J usage is TRBJ1-4; TRBD1 might be the D (6 bases). The CDR3 runs 15 residues. Per the germline V gene, CDR1 is MDHEN and CDR2 is SYDVKM. V lost 1 base and J lost 8, with 14 bases in between. CDR3 DNA: TGTGCCAGCAGTTTATTAGTCCCAGGGGCGGAAAAACTGTTTTTT. This translates into CASSLLVPGAEKLFF.

The chain couples TRBV6-5 to TRBJ1-2; possibly TRBD1 for D (5 bases). The CDR3 length is 15 residues. V was clipped by 6 bases and J by 4 bases, with 18 bases between them. Germline lookup yields CDR1 MNHEY and CDR2 SVGAGI. This CDR3 reads CASRWGRTESYGYTF. The CDR3, as DNA: TGTGCCAGCAGATGGGGACGTACCGAATCCTATGGCTACACCTTC.

The chain carries TRBV30 and TRBJ1-5; D remains unclear. The CDR3 runs to 16 residues. CDR1 is GTSNPN, CDR2 SVGIG, per germline (reference sequence). V was cut by 2 bases and J by 6 bases, with 20 bases left in between. CDR3 residues: CAWSPRRASPVQPQHF. The CDR3 DNA follows: TGTGCCTGGAGTCCCCGTCGGGCTTCCCCGGTTCAGCCCCAGCATTTT.

The CDR3 protein is CASSFQGYGYTF. The CDR3 DNA reads TGTGCCAGCAGTTTTCAGGGTTATGGCTACACCTTC. The genes are TRBV28 and TRBJ1-2, with a possible D match to TRBD1 (5 bases). CDR1 is MDHEN, CDR2 SYDVKM, per germline. The CDR3 spans 12 residues. V was trimmed by 3 bases and J by 5 bases, leaving 7 bases between them.

The rearrangement uses TRBV5-6 and TRBJ1-4, with D uncertain. Germline assignment: CDR1 SGHDT and CDR2 YYEEEE. V lost 0 bases and J 5 bases, leaving 20 bases between the germline ends. This CDR3 spans 18 amino acids. CDR3 region: CASSLAGEPSGGNEKLFF. The CDR3 region has the DNA TGTGCCAGCAGCTTGGCCGGGGAGCCCTCCGGTGGGAATGAAAAACTGTTTTTT.

V is TRBV4-1 and J is TRBJ1-5, with D unresolved. From germline, CDR1 is MGHRA and CDR2 YSYEKL. The CDR3 consists of 15 residues. V lost 0 bases to trimming and J lost 4 bases, with 10 bases between them. The CDR3 sequence is CASSQDVRANQPQHF. The DNA for the CDR3 is TGCGCCAGCAGCCAAGACGTTCGCGCAAATCAGCCCCAGCATTTT.